Each of the 12 T cell receptor beta chains below was sequenced from the same sample in a study of identical twins. TCRdb reanalysed the 5' RACE reads using MiXCR and keeps one entry per CDR3 protein. Among some 500,000 distinct CDR3 sequences listed, over 11% were seen once. A further study also used this sample, focusing on yellow fever vaccine responses in identical twins.

The source material was CD4+ T cells sorted from blood. These receptors were collected from a woman between 18 and 30 years old in good health.

This CDR3 is CSYEGTGSTDTQYF. In nucleotides, the CDR3 is TGCAGCTACGAGGGGACAGGAAGCACAGATACGCAGTATTTT. The V and J genes are TRBV29-1 and TRBJ2-3; 8 bases are a match to TRBD1. J was trimmed by 0 bases and V by 8 bases; bases with no gene match: 7. This CDR3 is built from 14 residues. Germline V CDR1 and CDR2: SQVTM, ANQGSEA.

This chain joins TRBV7-2 and TRBJ2-7; 9 nucleotides align to TRBD1. Germline V gene data show CDR1 as SGHTA and CDR2 as FQGNSA. Trimming removed 5 bases from V and 7 bases from J; junction bases left unmatched: 9. CDR3 length equals 14 residues. The CDR3 loop is CASSPWTGASEQYF. The CDR3 DNA is TGTGCCAGCAGCCCGTGGACAGGGGCGTCTGAGCAGTACTTC.

The sample holds many counts of this clonotype. The CDR3, as DNA: TGCAGCGTTGTACCAGTCAGCACAGATACGCAGTATTTT. Residues: CSVVPVSTDTQYF. The gene calls are TRBV29-1 and TRBJ2-3; D is uncertain. With 4 bases removed from V and 0 bases from J, the gap between germline ends came to 8 bases. The CDR3 is 13 residues long. Germline CDR1 reads SQVTM; CDR2 reads ANQGSEA.

This clonotype was found many times. The chain links TRBV20-1 to TRBJ2-7; 9 bases align to TRBD1. CDR3 length: 14 residues. Per the germline V gene, CDR1 is DFQATT and CDR2 is SNEGSKA (reference sequence). V shed 3 bases and J 3 bases; nucleotides not matched to a gene: 6. Here the CDR3 DNA reads TGCAGTGCTAGCCCCGGGACAGGGTTCTACGAGCAGTACTTC. Protein: CSASPGTGFYEQYF.

This clonotype was seen at least ten times. The rearrangement joins TRBV2 to TRBJ1-5; 10 bases are a match to TRBD1. Looked up from germline, CDR1 is SNHLY and CDR2 is FYNNEI. This CDR3 spans 13 amino acids. V dropped 6 bases and J dropped 7; count of bases not matched to a gene: 3. The CDR3 nucleotides read TGTGCCAGCAGAGGGACAGGGGCGCAGCCCCAGCATTTT. Its protein is CASRGTGAQPQHF. Variable domain in full (rest from reference TRBV2 and TRBJ1-5): EPEVTQTPSHQVTQMGQEVILRCVPISNHLYFYWYRQILGQKVEFLVSFYNNEISEKSEIFDDQFSVERPDGSNFTLKIRSTKLEDSAMYFCASRGTGAQPQHFGDGTRLSIL.

This clonotype occurred a few times. V is TRBV6-2 or TRBV6-3 and J is TRBJ2-7; TRBD2 matches at 7 bases. CDR1 is MNHEY and CDR2 is SVGEGT in the germline V gene. Unmatched junction bases numbered 15, after V lost 8 bases and J lost 5 bases. The CDR3 runs to 15 residues. DNA for the CDR3: TGTGCCAGCTTCGACGGCGGACTAGGCAGAGACGAGCAGTACTTC. It encodes CASFDGGLGRDEQYF.

This clonotype was detected only a few times. This rearrangement joins TRBV19 to TRBJ1-1; D gene ambiguous. Germline CDR1 is LNHDA and CDR2 is SQIVND (reference sequence). V lost 2 bases and J lost 2, with 15 bases in between. CDR3 length: 16 amino acids. The CDR3 DNA follows: TGTGCCAGTAGTATATCCATGTGGCAGCTAAACACTGAAGCTTTCTTT. This sequence encodes CASSISMWQLNTEAFF. Complete variable domain (other parts from reference TRBV19 and TRBJ1-1): DGGITQSPKYLFRKEGQNVTLSCEQNLNHDAMYWYRQDPGQGLRLIYYSQIVNDFQKGDIAEGYSVSREKKESFPLTVTSAQKNPTAFYLCASSISMWQLNTEAFFGQGTRLTVV.

A few counts support this clonotype. The V and J genes are TRBV20-1 and TRBJ1-2, with 7 nucleotides matching TRBD1. This CDR3 comprises 16 residues. Losses at the gene ends were 1 base for V and 4 bases for J; bases not matched to a gene: 12. CDR1 is DFQATT and CDR2 is SNEGSKA in the germline V gene (reference sequence). As DNA, the CDR3 is TGCAGTGCTAGAGCCCAATCCGGGACAGCGATCTATGGCTACACCTTC. This encodes CSARAQSGTAIYGYTF.

V gene TRBV7-6 combines with J gene TRBJ2-7; 9 bases line up with TRBD2. CDR1 is SGHVS, CDR2 FNYEAQ, per germline. This CDR3 spans 15 amino acids. The trim removed 1 base at V and 2 bases at J, leaving 3 bases unmatched. CDR3 DNA: TGTGCCAGCAGCTTAGTAGTAGCGGGGGCCTACGAGCAGTACTTC. This sequence encodes CASSLVVAGAYEQYF.

There are a few counts of this clonotype. The chain combines TRBV20-1 with TRBJ2-1, with TRBD2 as a possible D gene (5 bases). Trimming removed 0 bases from V and 3 bases from J, with 9 bases in between. CDR3 size: 14 residues. Per germline, CDR1 DFQATT and CDR2 SNEGSKA (reference sequence). In DNA, the CDR3 is TGCAGTGCTAGAGACTGGAGGAACTACAATGAGCAGTTCTTC. Amino acid sequence: CSARDWRNYNEQFF.

The rearrangement links TRBV10-3 to TRBJ2-1, with 12 bases identical to TRBD2. The V segment lost 6 bases and the J segment 2 bases; nucleotides outside the gene matches: 2. The CDR3 is 15 residues long. Germline V gives CDR1 ENHRY, CDR2 SYGVKD. CDR3 in DNA: TGTGCCATCAGACCTAGCGGGAGGGCCTACAATGAGCAGTTCTTC. The encoded protein is CAIRPSGRAYNEQFF.

V and J are TRBV2 and TRBJ2-1; D is ambiguous. The CDR3 spans 10 residues. Deletions cut 2 bases from V and 9 bases from J, with 2 bases between. Germline loops: CDR1 SNHLY, CDR2 FYNNEI. CDR3 sequence reads: CASSEIEQFF. The CDR3, as DNA: TGTGCCAGCAGTGAAATTGAGCAGTTCTTC.